The 16 T cell receptor beta chains below were found in one sample sequenced in a study of human T cells and chemical hapten exposure. One entry per CDR3 protein, called by TCRdb with MiXCR from the RACE reads. The data show about 260,000 distinct CDR3 sequences, with 8.6% seen just once and over 2% held by the top ten. Sample time point: pre-sensitization, week 0. Sample treatment: therapeutic diphenylcyclopropenone sensitization with weekly scalp DPC. The source was whole blood, collected in connection with sensitization to the hapten diphenylcyclopropenone (DPC). The receptor set was obtained from a woman aged 40 to 50 with alopecia areata. Some clones in this sample may be carry-over from other donors' samples.

This clonotype was seen only a few times. V is TRBV25-1 and J is TRBJ1-1; D unresolved. The CDR3 is made up of 11 amino acids. V was clipped by 4 bases and J by 12 bases, with 12 bases between them. In germline, CDR1 is MGHDK, CDR2 SYGVNS. Written as DNA, the CDR3 is TGTGCCAGCAGTGTGGCAAGCGTTACTTTCTTT. This gives the protein CASSVASVTFF.

The CDR3, as DNA: TGTGCCAGCAGCTTGGGCGAGCGGGATTGGACCGGGGAGCTGTTTTTT. This codes for CASSLGERDWTGELFF. This rearrangement joins TRBV5-6 to TRBJ2-2, with 7 bases that match TRBD2. Germline lookup yields CDR1 SGHDT and CDR2 YYEEEE. V was clipped by 0 bases and J by 5 bases; unmatched bases: 7. This CDR3 has 16 amino acids. Together with reference TRBV5-6 and TRBJ2-2, the CDR3 gives the full variable domain: DAGVTQSPTHLIKTRGQQVTLRCSPKSGHDTVSWYQQALGQGPQFIFQYYEEEERQRGNFPDRFSGHQFPNYSSELNVNALLLGDSALYLCASSLGERDWTGELFFGEGSRLTVL.

This clonotype was picked up a small number of times. V is TRBV18 and J is TRBJ2-7; 8 nucleotides line up with TRBD1. J gave up 6 bases and V 2 bases, and 6 bases lay outside the gene matches. This CDR3 has 14 residues. The germline gives CDR1 KGHSH, CDR2 LQKENI. The CDR3 reads CASSPDRGPGEQYF. CDR3 DNA sequence: TGTGCCAGCTCACCAGACAGGGGTCCTGGCGAGCAGTACTTC.

This clonotype was counted ten times or more. The CDR3, as DNA: TGTGCCAGCAGTTACTCGGGAGAGACCCAGTACTTC. Translated: CASSYSGETQYF. The V gene is TRBV6-2 or TRBV6-3, the J gene TRBJ2-5, with no clear D. Looked up from germline, CDR1 is MNHEY and CDR2 is SVGEGT. Trimming stripped 0 bases from V and 4 bases from J, with 3 bases between. This CDR3 contains 12 residues.

This clonotype turned up a few times. The chain uses TRBV2 and TRBJ1-2, with D uncertain. The germline V gene encodes CDR1 SNHLY and CDR2 FYNNEI. Trimming stripped 2 bases from V and 2 bases from J, with 9 bases between. The CDR3 runs 14 residues. CDR3 nucleotides: TGTGCCAGCAGTGAAATCGACGGGAACTATGGCTACACCTTC. This translates into CASSEIDGNYGYTF.

This clonotype turned up a few times. This chain joins TRBV30 and TRBJ1-1; 8 bases align to TRBD1. V was pared by 4 bases and J by 5 bases, with 9 bases of the junction left unmatched. Germline CDR1 GTSNPN, CDR2 SVGIG (reference sequence). The CDR3 is made up of 14 amino acids. CDR3 in amino acids: CAWTRQGRDTEAFF. CDR3 in DNA: TGTGCCTGGACTCGACAGGGGAGGGATACTGAAGCTTTCTTT.

This chain connects TRBV7-3 to TRBJ2-1, with 9 nucleotides matching TRBD2. This CDR3 comprises 15 residues. Germline V gene lookup returns CDR1 SGHTA and CDR2 FQGTGA. With 5 bases clipped from V and 3 bases from J, the junction kept 5 bases outside the gene matches. Here the CDR3 reads CASSPQTSGYNEQFF. The CDR3 nucleotides are TGTGCCAGCAGCCCGCAGACTAGCGGCTACAATGAGCAGTTCTTC.

The rearrangement joins TRBV7-2 to TRBJ2-2; no clear D gene. Germline V gene lookup returns CDR1 SGHTA and CDR2 FQGNSA. V was cut by 5 bases and J by 1 base, with 8 bases left in between. This CDR3 has 14 residues. As DNA, the CDR3 is TGTGCCAGCAGCACGTACAGGAACACCGGGGAGCTGTTTTTT. Residues: CASSTYRNTGELFF.

The table lists this clonotype with many counts. The V gene is TRBV9, the J gene TRBJ2-1; 8 bases match TRBD2. Germline CDR1 is SGDLS and CDR2 is YYNGEE. The V gene end was trimmed by 4 bases and the J gene end by 7 bases; junction bases not matched to a gene: 7. The length of the CDR3 is 14 residues. DNA of the CDR3: TGTGCCAGCAGCCCACAAGCGGGAGAAAATGAGCAGTTCTTC. Protein product: CASSPQAGENEQFF.

This sequence joins TRBV4-3 and TRBJ2-3; the match to TRBD2 covers 10 bases. The germline gives CDR1 LGHNA, CDR2 YSLEER. J was trimmed by 6 bases and V by 0 bases; bases with no gene match: 21. The CDR3 is 21 residues long. Here the CDR3 reads CASSQDRASGSGGTQMDTQYF. Here the CDR3 DNA reads TGCGCCAGCAGCCAAGATCGGGCTAGCGGGAGCGGGGGCACACAGATGGATACGCAGTATTTT.

At least ten counts were recorded for this clonotype. The V and J genes are TRBV12-3 or TRBV12-4 and TRBJ2-2; the match to TRBD2 covers 10 bases. CDR3 length: 15 residues. V lost 7 bases and J lost 6; bases outside the gene matches: 8. This chain's CDR3 is CASKATSGNAGELFF. CDR3 in DNA: TGTGCCAGCAAGGCCACTAGCGGGAATGCCGGGGAGCTGTTTTTT.

The genes are TRBV30 and TRBJ2-5; either TRBD1 or TRBD2 may supply D (5 bases each). The CDR3 has 13 amino acids. Germline V gene lookup returns CDR1 GTSNPN and CDR2 SVGIG (reference sequence). The V end was cut by 0 bases, the J end by 5 bases, with 10 bases between. Here the CDR3 DNA reads TGTGCCTGGAGTGTAACAGAGGGGGAGACCCAGTACTTC. Translating gives CAWSVTEGETQYF.

This clonotype was seen more than once but under ten times. This rearrangement joins TRBV28 to TRBJ1-6; TRBD1 matches at 7 bases. The CDR3 runs to 15 residues. Germline CDR1 reads MDHEN; CDR2 reads SYDVKM. With V trimmed by 5 bases and J by 6 bases, 7 bases remained unmatched. The CDR3 loop reads CASSGAGTVNSPLHF. CDR3 nucleotide sequence: TGTGCCAGCAGTGGGGCCGGGACAGTTAATTCACCCCTCCACTTT.

The J gene is TRBJ2-1, the V gene TRBV6-2 or TRBV6-3; TRBD2 agrees at 8 bases. V was pared by 8 bases and J by 2 bases, with 8 bases of the junction left unmatched. The germline V gene encodes CDR1 MNHEY and CDR2 SVGEGT. This CDR3 is built from 15 residues. The CDR3: CASLKAGVTYNEQFF. DNA for the CDR3: TGTGCCAGCCTTAAAGCGGGAGTGACCTACAATGAGCAGTTCTTC.

This clonotype was seen only a few times. The rearrangement uses TRBV3-1 and TRBJ2-7, with TRBD2 matching 8 bases. The CDR3 is 13 amino acids. V dropped 8 bases and J dropped 7; count of bases not matched to a gene: 10. Looked up from germline, CDR1 is LGHDT and CDR2 is YNNKEL (reference sequence). The CDR3 DNA is TGTGCCAGCGGGAGTTTGACTAGCGAAGAGCAGTACTTC. As protein: CASGSLTSEEQYF.

The sample holds many counts of this clonotype. This chain links TRBV20-1 with TRBJ1-6, with a tentative D call TRBD1 (6 bases). Trimming cost V 3 bases and J 5 bases, with 11 bases left between them. The CDR3 covers 14 residues. CDR1 DFQATT and CDR2 SNEGSKA come from the germline V gene (reference sequence). CDR3 bases: TGCAGTGCTAGGGCGGGACATCATAATTCACCCCTCCACTTT. Protein product: CSARAGHHNSPLHF.